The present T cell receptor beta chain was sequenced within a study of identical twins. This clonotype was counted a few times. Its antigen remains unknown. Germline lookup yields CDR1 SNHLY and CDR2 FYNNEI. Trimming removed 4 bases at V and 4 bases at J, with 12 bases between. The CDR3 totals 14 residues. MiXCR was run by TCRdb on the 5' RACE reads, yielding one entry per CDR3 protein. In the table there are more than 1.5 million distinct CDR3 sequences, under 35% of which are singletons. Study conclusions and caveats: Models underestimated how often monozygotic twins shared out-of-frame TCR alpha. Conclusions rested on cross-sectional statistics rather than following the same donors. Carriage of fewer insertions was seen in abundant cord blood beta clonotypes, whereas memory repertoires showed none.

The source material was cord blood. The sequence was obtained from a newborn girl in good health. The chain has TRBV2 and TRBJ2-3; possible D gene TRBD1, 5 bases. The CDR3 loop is CASSVGQGSDTQYF. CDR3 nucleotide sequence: TGTGCCAGCAGTGTAGGCCAGGGCTCAGATACGCAGTATTTT.